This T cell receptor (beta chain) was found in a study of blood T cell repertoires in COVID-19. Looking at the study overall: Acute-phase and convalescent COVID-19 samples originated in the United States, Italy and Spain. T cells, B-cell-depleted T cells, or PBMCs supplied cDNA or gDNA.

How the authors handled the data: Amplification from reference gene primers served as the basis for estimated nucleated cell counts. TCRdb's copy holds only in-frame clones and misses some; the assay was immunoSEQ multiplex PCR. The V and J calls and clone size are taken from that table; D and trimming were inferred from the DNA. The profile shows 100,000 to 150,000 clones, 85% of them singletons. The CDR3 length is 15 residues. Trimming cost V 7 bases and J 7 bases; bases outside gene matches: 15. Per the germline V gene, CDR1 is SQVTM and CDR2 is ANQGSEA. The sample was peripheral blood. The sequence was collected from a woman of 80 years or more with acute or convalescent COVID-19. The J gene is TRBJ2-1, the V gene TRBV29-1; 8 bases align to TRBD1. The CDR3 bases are TGCAGCGCCCCCGGGGGACAGGCCGATGGGAATGAGCAGTTCTTC. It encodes CSAPGGQADGNEQFF.